The source of this T cell receptor beta chain is a study of identical twins. The V end was cut by 4 bases, the J end by 1 base, with 10 bases between. This CDR3 comprises 15 residues. Germline loops: CDR1 KGHDR, CDR2 SFDVKD. This clonotype was seen a few times. TCRdb reanalysed the 5' RACE reads using MiXCR and keeps one entry per CDR3 protein. In the table there are 510,000 or so distinct CDR3 sequences, 15% of which are singletons. This same sample was also taken into another study, of yellow fever vaccine responses in identical twins.

This clonotype was obtained from a woman between 18 and 29 years old in good health. Sequenced: CD4+ T cells sorted from blood. The chain recombines TRBV24-1 with TRBJ1-5, with D perhaps TRBD1 (5 bases). This CDR3 is CATSEHDRSNQPQHF. The CDR3 DNA follows: TGTGCCACCAGTGAACATGACAGAAGCAATCAGCCCCAGCATTTT.